This T cell receptor (beta chain) stems from a study of T cell clusters in autoimmune cytopenias. Study-level results: Primary autoimmune cytopenia patients seemingly lacked the physiological T cell clusters found in healthy donors. Exclusive TRB clusters were 2.5 to 3.5-fold more numerous in healthy donors than in active autoimmune hepatitis.

The CDR3 has 15 amino acids. CDR1 and CDR2 (germline): SGHAT, FQNNGV. One tube held mixed TRB-A and TRB-B primer pools for touch-down PCR. TCRdb processed the multiplex PCR reads again and assigns one entry to each CDR3 protein, with no DNA. Its clone listing holds 7,500 to 8,000 distinct CDR3 sequences. Regarding this clonotype: The antigen remains unidentified.

Roughly 38,000 genome equivalents of blood DNA were amplified for TRB. These data also featured in a second study, about T cell repertoires in aging, cancer and after chemotherapy. From that paper: Chronic lymphocytic leukemia patients on fludarabine- or bendamustine-based regimens gave paired samples before and after chemotherapy. In healthy donors, age-related TCR diversity loss mainly reflected lost richness.

V usage is TRBV11-2 and J usage is TRBJ2-3. The clonotype comes from a human donor with an autoimmune cytopenia or autoimmune hepatitis (not recorded which). Sequencing was performed on peripheral blood. CDR3 sequence reads: CASSLALLATDTQYF.